One and the same sample provided the 20 T cell receptor beta chains below, sequenced in a study of blood T cell repertoires in COVID-19. The repertoire was sequenced with immunoSEQ multiplex PCR; TCRdb's copy has only in-frame clones and lacks some. The sample has around 250,000 clones, 65% to 90% seen once. Input material: PBMCs or T cells enriched from blood (not recorded which). All receptors derive from a woman aged 45-65 years with acute COVID-19.

The chain links TRBV5-4 to TRBJ1-1; D might be TRBD1 (6 bases). CDR1 and CDR2 (germline): SGHNT, YYREEE (reference sequence). Between the trimmed V and J ends, which lost 0 bases and 10 bases, there was a span of 16 bases. This CDR3 is built from 14 residues. This chain's CDR3 is CASSLDAGGAAAFF. The CDR3 DNA reads TGTGCCAGCAGCTTGGATGCTGGGGGCGCAGCAGCTTTCTTT.

Here the CDR3 DNA reads TGTGCCACCAGCAGAGATCGGGGGGGCTGGACCCAGTACTTC. This encodes CATSRDRGGWTQYF. V is TRBV15 and J is TRBJ2-5; the match to TRBD2 covers 8 bases. The ends lost 0 bases at V and 7 bases at J; junction bases unmatched: 4. CDR3 size: 14 residues. The germline gives CDR1 LNHNV, CDR2 YYDKDF (reference sequence).

This rearrangement joins TRBV30 to TRBJ1-6, with TRBD1 as a possible D gene (5 bases). The CDR3 sequence is 13 residues long. V shed 2 bases and J shed 8 bases, with 10 bases lying between them. Germline V gene lookup returns CDR1 GTSNPN and CDR2 SVGIG (reference sequence). The CDR3 spells CAWSQQVDSPLHF. The CDR3 bases are TGTGCCTGGAGTCAACAGGTAGATTCACCCCTCCACTTT. The full variable domain, in which reference TRBV30 and TRBJ1-6 provide the parts outside the CDR3, is SQTIHQWPATLVQPVGSPLSLECTVEGTSNPNLYWYRQAAGRGLQLLFYSVGIGQISSEVPQNLSASRPQDRQFILSSKKLLLSDSGFYLCAWSQQVDSPLHFGNGTRLTVT.

This clone was observed a single time. The chain has TRBV3-1 (or the pseudogene TRBV3-2) and TRBJ2-3, with D unresolved. The V and J ends lost 1 base and 0 bases respectively, with 8 bases between them. The germline V gene has CDR1 LGHDT and CDR2 YNNKEL (reference sequence). The CDR3 contains 15 residues. CDR3 in DNA: TGTGCCAGCAGCCAAGGGGTGCGGAGCACAGATACGCAGTATTTT. Protein sequence: CASSQGVRSTDTQYF.

The genes are TRBV7-6 and TRBJ2-2, with a possible D match to TRBD2 (5 bases). Trimming left V 5 bases short and J 0 bases short, with 19 bases between. The CDR3 covers 18 residues. Germline V CDR1 and CDR2: SGHVS, FNYEAQ. The CDR3 DNA reads as TGTGCCAGCAGCCCGCGTACGGGCGGAGGCGCGAACACCGGGGAGCTGTTTTTT. Translated: CASSPRTGGGANTGELFF.

The chain links TRBV25-1 to TRBJ2-1; no definite D call. The CDR3 is made up of 14 amino acids. Germline-derived CDR1 and CDR2 are MGHDK and SYGVNS. V lost 1 base and J lost 2, with 6 bases in between. The CDR3, as DNA: TGTGCCAGCAGTGAATCCCAAACCTACAATGAGCAGTTCTTC. It translates to CASSESQTYNEQFF.

This chain connects TRBV30 to TRBJ2-1; D is unclear. Deletions cut 5 bases from V and 7 bases from J, with 12 bases between. There are 12 residues in the CDR3. Germline lookup yields CDR1 GTSNPN and CDR2 SVGIG (reference sequence). This CDR3 reads CAWSPPGNEQFF. The CDR3, as DNA: TGTGCCTGGTCGCCCCCGGGTAATGAGCAGTTCTTC.

The chain is built from TRBV6-2 or TRBV6-3 and TRBJ2-5; 7 nucleotides agree with TRBD1. The CDR3 sequence is 14 residues long. CDR1 is MNHEY and CDR2 is SVGEGT in the germline V gene. V dropped 4 bases and J dropped 8; count of bases not matched to a gene: 10. The CDR3 DNA is TGTGCCAGCAGTTCCCGACAGGGAAAGAGCACCCAGTACTTC. It yields the protein CASSSRQGKSTQYF.

The rearrangement joins TRBV19 to TRBJ1-5, with D uncertain. Germline V lookup: CDR1 LNHDA, CDR2 SQIVND (reference sequence). This CDR3 region has 14 residues. V was pared by 3 bases and J by 2 bases, with 8 bases between. The CDR3 loop reads CASSITRGNQPQHF. The CDR3 DNA follows: TGTGCCAGTAGTATCACCCGAGGCAATCAGCCCCAGCATTTT.

This clone was counted a few times. The junction shows a germline mismatch at one end, possibly a read error. The J gene is TRBJ1-2, the V gene TRBV5-6, with a possible D match to TRBD1 (5 bases). The CDR3 covers 13 residues. Germline assignment: CDR1 SGHDT and CDR2 YYEEEE. CDR3 in amino acids: CASSLYSPGIQSF. CDR3 DNA: TGTGCCAGCAGCTTATACAGCCCAGGGATCCAGAGCTTC.

The chain combines TRBV10-3 with TRBJ1-1; TRBD1 agrees at 7 bases. The CDR3 contains 15 residues. CDR1 is ENHRY and CDR2 is SYGVKD in the germline V gene. With V trimmed by 3 bases and J by 1 base, 5 bases remained unmatched. In DNA form, the CDR3 reads TGTGCCATCAGTGATGGTGCAGGGGGGAACACTGAAGCTTTCTTT. This encodes CAISDGAGGNTEAFF.

CDR3 sequence reads: CASSVGGKGYTF. DNA of the CDR3: TGTGCCAGCAGTGTAGGGGGCAAGGGCTACACCTTC. The chain links TRBV6-6 to TRBJ1-2; 7 bases fit TRBD1. Looked up from germline, CDR1 is MNHNY and CDR2 is SVGAGI (reference sequence). The CDR3 is 12 amino acids. The trim removed 5 bases at V and 8 bases at J, leaving 5 bases unmatched.

J is TRBJ1-6 and V is TRBV10-2; the match to TRBD1 covers 7 bases. Looked up from germline, CDR1 is WSHSY and CDR2 is SAAADI. V trimming: 6 bases; J trimming: 5 bases; junction bases outside the gene matches: 10. The CDR3 spans 16 residues. The CDR3 DNA reads TGCGCCAGCAGGATGACAGGGCCGGGGAATAATTCACCCCTCCACTTT. Encoded protein: CASRMTGPGNNSPLHF.

The chain uses TRBV30 and TRBJ2-3; a weak D match, TRBD1 (6 bases). Deletions cut 2 bases from V and 4 bases from J, with 13 bases between. From germline, CDR1 is GTSNPN and CDR2 SVGIG (reference sequence). There are 14 residues in the CDR3. CDR3 coding DNA: TGTGCCTGGAGTCCAGGGGATCCCTCAGATACGCAGTATTTT. Protein: CAWSPGDPSDTQYF.

The chain has TRBV7-9 and TRBJ2-7, with 10 bases identical to TRBD2. Germline-derived CDR1 and CDR2 are SEHNR and FQNEAQ (reference sequence). Losses at the gene ends were 0 bases for V and 2 bases for J; bases not matched to a gene: 7. The CDR3 extends over 17 amino acids. The CDR3 loop is CASSLATSGSRAYEQYF. For the CDR3, the DNA is TGTGCCAGCAGCTTAGCGACTAGCGGGTCAAGGGCCTACGAGCAGTACTTC.

This clone showed up just once. This chain uses TRBV13 with TRBJ2-1; 10 bases align to TRBD2. The V gene's germline CDR1 is PRHDT and CDR2 FYEKMQ (reference sequence). The ends lost 5 bases at V and 3 bases at J; junction bases unmatched: 10. There are 17 residues in the CDR3. The CDR3 sequence: CASSPRGLAGDYNEQFF. CDR3 DNA sequence: TGTGCCAGCAGCCCCCGTGGTCTAGCGGGGGACTACAATGAGCAGTTCTTC.

The rearrangement uses TRBV28 and TRBJ2-7; TRBD1 matches at 8 bases. The CDR3 is 14 residues long. After removal of 5 bases from V and 2 bases from J, the junction contained 5 bases not matched to a gene. Germline V CDR1 and CDR2: MDHEN, SYDVKM. This CDR3 reads CASSTGGGTYEQYF. Here the CDR3 DNA reads TGTGCCAGCAGTACAGGGGGTGGGACCTACGAGCAGTACTTC.

The rearrangement uses TRBV5-4 and TRBJ1-2; the D gene is possibly TRBD1 (6 bases). Germline values: CDR1 SGHNT, CDR2 YYREEE (reference sequence). CDR3 length: 15 residues. Trimming left V 0 bases short and J 3 bases short, with 12 bases between. CDR3 in DNA: TGTGCCAGCAGCTTGGCAGGCAGGGGTTACTATGGCTACACCTTC. Encoded protein: CASSLAGRGYYGYTF.

The rearrangement joins TRBV7-8 to TRBJ1-3, with a weak D call TRBD1 (5 bases). Trimming shortened V by 4 bases and J by 4 bases, and 17 bases separated the two germline ends. The CDR3 runs to 16 residues. Germline lookup yields CDR1 SGHVS and CDR2 FQNEAQ. CDR3: CASSSIPGGFGNTIYF. The CDR3 DNA reads TGTGCCAGCAGCTCGATTCCCGGGGGATTCGGAAACACCATATATTTT.

The rearrangement uses TRBV7-2 and TRBJ2-1; TRBD2 aligns across 14 bases. The germline gives CDR1 SGHTA, CDR2 FQGNSA. Germline trimming cut 1 base from V and 15 bases from J; bases unmatched to any gene: 8. The CDR3 has 15 residues. CDR3 in amino acids: CASSLETSGGARSFF. The DNA for the CDR3 is TGTGCCAGCAGCTTAGAGACTAGCGGGGGGGCCCGGTCGTTCTTC.